This paragraph reports one T cell receptor (beta chain). What it binds is unknown. Amplification used 60 Vbeta primers and 13 Jbeta primers. The repertoire was sequenced with immunoSEQ multiplex PCR; TCRdb's copy has only in-frame clones and lacks some. The sample includes over 200,000 clones, 80% to 90% seen only once; the top ten take roughly 1%. Between the trimmed V and J ends, which lost 2 bases and 4 bases, there was a span of 9 bases. CDR3 size: 15 residues. Germline V lookup: CDR1 SGHAT, CDR2 FQNNGV. These data originate in a study of cytomegalovirus exposure and HLA in healthy donors. Samples came from healthy bone marrow donors. Broader study findings: It was taken for granted in presence/absence analyses that sequencing depth across donors was roughly uniform.

The sample comprised PBMCs. The V gene is TRBV11-2, the J gene TRBJ1-6; a possible D gene is TRBD1 (6 bases). This sequence was found in a woman aged 18-30 years in good health and CMV-seronegative. CDR3 sequence: CASSLSGTYNSPLHF. The CDR3 DNA reads TGTGCCAGCAGCTTATCGGGGACATATAATTCACCCCTCCACTTT.